Each of the 22 T cell receptor beta chains below was sequenced from the same sample in a study of shared clonotypes between healthy human individuals. Profiling relied on immunoSEQ multiplex PCR, and the TCRdb table lists in-frame clones only, not all of them. The table records under 1,900,000 clones, around 98.5% of them present only once. Material for sequencing was naive CD4+ T cells sorted from blood. This sample's subset: CD45RA+ positively selected. These receptors all come from a young man in good health.

The rearrangement links TRBV5-8 to TRBJ2-3, with TRBD1 as a possible D gene (5 bases). V lost 5 bases, J lost 3 bases, and 13 bases lay in between. This CDR3 comprises 14 residues. Germline V gene sequence: CDR1 SGHTS, CDR2 YDEGEE. In DNA form, the CDR3 reads TGTGCCAGCAGGGGGCTCTCTTGGACAGATACGCAGTATTTT. It codes for CASRGLSWTDTQYF.

V is TRBV10-3 and J is TRBJ1-5, with D perhaps TRBD1 (5 bases). Germline CDR1 and CDR2: ENHRY and SYGVKD. V was shortened by 0 bases and J by 7 bases, with 19 bases between the two germline ends. CDR3 length: 17 residues. The CDR3 spells CAISESSRGVPKQPQHF. The DNA of the CDR3 is TGTGCCATCAGTGAGTCAAGCAGAGGGGTTCCGAAACAGCCCCAGCATTTT.

The V call is TRBV7-2, the J call TRBJ1-2, with D possibly being TRBD1 (5 bases). Germline assignment: CDR1 SGHTA and CDR2 FQGNSA. This CDR3 has 12 residues. V lost 3 bases and J lost 8, with 10 bases in between. The CDR3 bases are TGTGCCAGCAGCTTTAATAGGGGCGGCTACACCTTC. Translation: CASSFNRGGYTF.

This rearrangement joins TRBV19 to TRBJ1-5; TRBD1 might be the D (6 bases). CDR3 size: 11 residues. Trimming pared 5 bases from V and 12 bases from J, leaving 11 bases between. The germline V gene has CDR1 LNHDA and CDR2 SQIVND (reference sequence). The CDR3 sequence: CASSPGQSQHF. In nucleotides, the CDR3 is TGTGCCAGTAGTCCTGGACAGAGCCAGCATTTT.

The rearrangement links TRBV5-4 to TRBJ1-2; 7 positions match TRBD1. Germline V gives CDR1 SGHNT, CDR2 YYREEE (reference sequence). The CDR3 consists of 14 residues. Trimming cost V 3 bases and J 2 bases; bases outside gene matches: 4. CDR3 nucleotide sequence: TGTGCCAGCAGCTCGGACAGGAACAACTATGGCTACACCTTC. It codes for CASSSDRNNYGYTF.

Of note for this clone: This specimen includes other DNA sequences encoding the same CDR3. The chain is built from TRBV7-9 and TRBJ1-4, with D unclear. Germline CDR1 and CDR2: SEHNR and FQNEAQ (reference sequence). The CDR3 covers 12 residues. V lost 6 bases and J 7 bases, leaving 9 bases between the germline ends. The CDR3 is CASSLGGEKLFF. CDR3 nucleotide sequence: TGTGCCAGCAGTTTGGGAGGTGAAAAACTGTTTTTT.

The genes are TRBV27 and TRBJ2-3; D unresolved. Germline loops: CDR1 MNHEY, CDR2 SMNVEV (reference sequence). The CDR3 is 12 amino acids. V lost 7 bases and J 3 bases, leaving 8 bases between the germline ends. CDR3 sequence (DNA): TGTGCCAGCACTGGGATGACAGATACGCAGTATTTT. Protein: CASTGMTDTQYF.

V is TRBV6-1 and J is TRBJ2-7; D may be TRBD1 (5 bases). The CDR3 length is 13 residues. V was cut by 3 bases and J by 3 bases, with 9 bases left in between. Germline CDR1 reads MNHNS; CDR2 reads SASEGT. The DNA of the CDR3 is TGTGCCAGCAGTGATACAGGTTTCTACGAGCAGTACTTC. This sequence encodes CASSDTGFYEQYF.

V and J are TRBV2 and TRBJ2-3; the D is unclear. The germline V gene encodes CDR1 SNHLY and CDR2 FYNNEI. The CDR3 runs 15 residues. V was shortened by 2 bases and J by 10 bases, with 19 bases between the two germline ends. DNA of the CDR3: TGTGCCAGCAGTGAAAAGGGCAGGATCTGGGTCGCGCAGTATTTT. As protein: CASSEKGRIWVAQYF.

V usage is TRBV25-1 and J usage is TRBJ1-2; unclear D gene. The CDR3 length is 13 residues. Germline V lookup: CDR1 MGHDK, CDR2 SYGVNS. Trimming removed 2 bases from V and 3 bases from J, with 7 bases in between. This CDR3 reads CASSEPSHYGYTF. CDR3 DNA sequence: TGTGCCAGCAGTGAACCGTCCCACTATGGCTACACCTTC.

The genes are TRBV30 and TRBJ1-5; TRBD1 is a possible D gene (6 bases). The CDR3 consists of 13 residues. Germline values: CDR1 GTSNPN, CDR2 SVGIG (reference sequence). V shed 1 base and J shed 6 bases, with 10 bases lying between them. CDR3 amino acids: CAWSAGVGQPQHF. CDR3 DNA: TGTGCCTGGAGTGCAGGGGTGGGTCAGCCCCAGCATTTT.

The J gene is TRBJ2-7, the V gene TRBV4-3; 10 bases are shared with TRBD1. This CDR3 spans 15 amino acids. V shed 5 bases and J 4 bases; nucleotides not matched to a gene: 8. The V gene's germline CDR1 is LGHNA and CDR2 YSLEER. The CDR3 sequence is CASSVTPGQGYEQYF. The CDR3 bases are TGCGCCAGCAGCGTCACCCCGGGACAGGGGTACGAGCAGTACTTC.

This clone was detected only once. V usage is TRBV7-8 and J usage is TRBJ2-1; possibly TRBD2 for D (6 bases). The V and J ends lost 5 bases and 7 bases respectively, with 9 bases between them. Germline CDR1 and CDR2: SGHVS and FQNEAQ. This CDR3 comprises 12 residues. The CDR3: CASSLGTNEQFF. CDR3 nucleotide sequence: TGTGCCAGCAGCCTAGGGACTAATGAGCAGTTCTTC.

As concerns this clone: Different DNA sequences within this sample yield the same CDR3. The V and J genes are TRBV18 and TRBJ2-2; D is ambiguous. The CDR3 sequence is 13 residues long. CDR1 is KGHSH, CDR2 LQKENI, per germline. V was trimmed by 1 base and J by 2 bases, leaving 2 bases between them. CDR3 sequence: CASSPQNTGELFF. The CDR3 DNA follows: TGTGCCAGCTCACCACAAAACACCGGGGAGCTGTTTTTT.

The chain joins TRBV6-5 to TRBJ1-4, with D unresolved. V lost 6 bases, J lost 8 bases, and 16 bases lay in between. Germline CDR1 reads MNHEY; CDR2 reads SVGAGI. This CDR3 is built from 14 residues. For the CDR3, the DNA is TGTGCCAGCAGCCCGCCCGGCGGTATCGAAAAACTGTTTTTT. Translated: CASSPPGGIEKLFF.

The chain joins TRBV20-1 to TRBJ2-5, with D unclear. V lost 1 base, J lost 5 bases, and 5 bases lay in between. CDR3 size: 11 residues. Germline values: CDR1 DFQATT, CDR2 SNEGSKA (reference sequence). In DNA form, the CDR3 reads TGCAGTGCTAGAGGGTTCGAGACCCAGTACTTC. It codes for CSARGFETQYF.

V and J are TRBV7-8 and TRBJ2-1, with no clear D. V was shortened by 3 bases and J by 10 bases, with 25 bases between the two germline ends. Germline V lookup: CDR1 SGHVS, CDR2 FQNEAQ. The CDR3 is made up of 17 amino acids. The CDR3 here is CASSLGGRSASTQEQFF. The CDR3 DNA is TGTGCCAGCAGCTTGGGTGGTAGATCGGCCAGTACACAAGAGCAGTTCTTC.

The chain links TRBV10-1 to TRBJ2-7; 8 bases are shared with TRBD2. The CDR3 contains 14 residues. V lost 4 bases to trimming and J lost 3 bases; unmatched junction nucleotides: 5. Germline CDR1 is WNHNN and CDR2 is SYGVQD (reference sequence). The CDR3 here is CASSGQAGGYEQYF. The CDR3 nucleotides are TGCGCCAGCAGTGGCCAGGCGGGGGGCTACGAGCAGTACTTC.

The gene calls are TRBV12-2 and TRBJ1-1. TRBV12-2 is a pseudogene segment. This CDR3 has 14 residues. The CDR3 DNA sequence: TGTGCAAGTCGGCTAATAGTGGTGGGGGAGGAAGCTTTCTTT. Translating gives CASRLIVVGEEAFF.

The chain couples TRBV5-8 to TRBJ2-7, with 11 bases fitting TRBD2. The junction had 1 base not matched to a gene; V was cut back by 0 bases and J by 5 bases. This CDR3 is built from 14 residues. Germline CDR1 SGHTS, CDR2 YDEGEE. DNA for the CDR3: TGTGCCAGCAGCTTGGGACTAGCGGGACACGAGCAGTACTTC. Protein: CASSLGLAGHEQYF.

The gene calls are TRBV25-1 and TRBJ2-7; a weak D match, TRBD1 (7 bases). The germline V gene has CDR1 MGHDK and CDR2 SYGVNS. V was shortened by 8 bases and J by 4 bases, with 15 bases between the two germline ends. CDR3 size: 13 residues. DNA for the CDR3: TGTGCCAGCGCCAGGGGGGCGGGGTACGAGCAGTACTTC. As protein: CASARGAGYEQYF.

The chain has TRBV9 and TRBJ2-5, with TRBD1 identical over 11 bases. Losses at the gene ends were 5 bases for V and 2 bases for J; bases not matched to a gene: 8. This CDR3 is built from 16 residues. Germline loops: CDR1 SGDLS, CDR2 YYNGEE. The CDR3 protein is CASSYSGTGGQETQYF. The DNA for the CDR3 is TGTGCCAGCAGTTACTCCGGGACAGGGGGACAAGAGACCCAGTACTTC.